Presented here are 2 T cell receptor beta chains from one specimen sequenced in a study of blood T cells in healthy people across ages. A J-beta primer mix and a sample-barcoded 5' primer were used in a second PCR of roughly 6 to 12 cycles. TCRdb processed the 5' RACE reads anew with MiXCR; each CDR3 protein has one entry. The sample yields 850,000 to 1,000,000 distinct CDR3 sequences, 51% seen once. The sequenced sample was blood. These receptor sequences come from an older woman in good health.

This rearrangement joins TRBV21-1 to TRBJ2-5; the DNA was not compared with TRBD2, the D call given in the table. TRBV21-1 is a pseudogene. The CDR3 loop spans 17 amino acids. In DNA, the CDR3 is TGTGCCAGCAGCAAGGGGACTAGCGGGACGAACCAAGAGACCCAGTACTTC. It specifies CASSKGTSGTNQETQYF.

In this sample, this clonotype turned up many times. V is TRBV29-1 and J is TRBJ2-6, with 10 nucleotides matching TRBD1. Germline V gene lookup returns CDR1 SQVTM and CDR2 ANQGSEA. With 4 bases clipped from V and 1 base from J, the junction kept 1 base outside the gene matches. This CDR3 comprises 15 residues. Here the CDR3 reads CSVGQGASGANVLTF. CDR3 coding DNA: TGCAGCGTTGGACAGGGGGCATCTGGGGCCAACGTCCTGACTTTC.